The present T cell receptor beta chain was sequenced within a study of blood T cell repertoires in COVID-19. Study-wide context: Spain, Italy and the United States supplied samples that represented acute and convalescent COVID-19. In each case, the material was cDNA or gDNA derived from T cells, B-cell-depleted T cells, or PBMCs.

Self-reported history from a screening survey and questionnaire set each donor's cohort. Per the original data handling: Reference gene primer amplification in the assay estimated nucleated cell counts. The data were produced by immunoSEQ multiplex PCR, yet TCRdb's version contains in-frame clones alone and is incomplete. V and J calls and clone size are copied from that table; D and trimming were computed from the DNA. The table records approximately 300,000 clones, around 90% of them present only once. Germline lookup yields CDR1 KGHSH and CDR2 LQKENI. CDR3 length: 13 amino acids. Trimming at V came to 4 bases and at J to 8 bases, leaving 3 bases not matched to a gene.

V and J are TRBV18 and TRBJ1-1, with TRBD1 matching over 11 bases. This TCR derives from a man aged 55 to 70 who had recovered from COVID-19. The sequenced sample was PBMCs or T cells enriched from blood (not recorded which). The CDR3 reads CASSLGQGAEAFF. In DNA form, the CDR3 reads TGTGCCAGCTCACTTGGACAGGGGGCAGAAGCTTTCTTT.